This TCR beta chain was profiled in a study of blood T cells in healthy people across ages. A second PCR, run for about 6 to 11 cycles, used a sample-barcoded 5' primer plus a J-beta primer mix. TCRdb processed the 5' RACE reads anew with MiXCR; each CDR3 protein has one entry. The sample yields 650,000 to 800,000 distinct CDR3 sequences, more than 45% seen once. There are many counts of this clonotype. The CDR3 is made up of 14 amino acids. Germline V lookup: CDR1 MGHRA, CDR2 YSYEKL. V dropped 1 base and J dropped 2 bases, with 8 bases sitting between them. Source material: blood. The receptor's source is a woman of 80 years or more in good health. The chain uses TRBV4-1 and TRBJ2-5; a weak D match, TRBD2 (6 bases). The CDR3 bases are TGCGCCAGCAGCCAAGTTGGGGGGCAAGAGACCCAGTACTTC. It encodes CASSQVGGQETQYF.